What follows are 30 T cell receptor beta chains derived from one specimen sequenced in a study of blood T cell repertoires in COVID-19. TCRdb's copy holds only in-frame clones and misses some; the assay was immunoSEQ multiplex PCR. The sample yields 150,000 or so clones, 85% to 90% seen once. Sequencing was carried out using peripheral blood. The source is a man younger than 35 with COVID-19, enrolled during active disease.

This chain connects TRBV18 to TRBJ1-1; 8 nucleotides match TRBD1. The germline CDR1 and CDR2 sequences are KGHSH and LQKENI. The CDR3 extends over 15 amino acids. With 1 base clipped from V and 6 bases from J, the junction kept 7 bases outside the gene matches. The CDR3 nucleotides are TGTGCCAGCTCACCACAGTCAGGGGGCTTGGCTGAAGCTTTCTTT. This translates into CASSPQSGGLAEAFF.

The CDR3 spells CASSQEGGQGAGELFF. For the CDR3, the DNA is TGTGCCAGCAGCCAAGAAGGGGGGCAGGGGGCCGGGGAGCTGTTTTTT. The V gene is TRBV4-2, the J gene TRBJ2-2; D perhaps matches TRBD1 (7 bases). This CDR3 region has 16 residues. The germline V and J ends were trimmed by 0 bases and 6 bases, with 14 bases remaining between them. Germline V CDR1 and CDR2: LGHNA, YNFKEQ.

V is TRBV6-2 or TRBV6-3 and J is TRBJ1-5; D is uncertain. The CDR3 length is 13 residues. CDR1 and CDR2 (germline): MNHEY, SVGEGT. Trimming pared 6 bases from V and 4 bases from J, leaving 10 bases between. CDR3 amino acids: CASSPDSNQPQHF. The CDR3 bases are TGTGCCAGCAGCCCGGACTCAAATCAGCCCCAGCATTTT.

The gene calls are TRBV13 and TRBJ2-7; 9 positions agree with TRBD1. The ends lost 6 bases at V and 8 bases at J; junction bases unmatched: 14. This CDR3 is 15 amino acids long. Germline V gene data show CDR1 as PRHDT and CDR2 as FYEKMQ (reference sequence). This chain's CDR3 is CASSPPGTGIHQQYF. DNA for the CDR3: TGTGCCAGCAGTCCCCCCGGGACAGGGATTCACCAGCAGTACTTC.

The J gene is TRBJ2-1, the V gene TRBV28, with 12 bases matching TRBD2. This CDR3 spans 16 amino acids. Trimming took 5 bases from V and 4 from J; bases not matched to a gene: 6. Looked up from germline, CDR1 is MDHEN and CDR2 is SYDVKM. CDR3 nucleotides: TGTGCCAGCAGTCCCCCCCTAGCGGGAGGGTACAATGAGCAGTTCTTC. Protein: CASSPPLAGGYNEQFF.

The chain is built from TRBV30 and TRBJ2-3, with D maybe TRBD2 (5 bases). V was trimmed by 6 bases and J by 4 bases, leaving 17 bases between them. This CDR3 comprises 14 residues. Germline values: CDR1 GTSNPN, CDR2 SVGIG (reference sequence). The CDR3 region has the DNA TGTGCCTGCAGAAGCGGAATTGGGGCAGATACGCAGTATTTT. Its protein product is CACRSGIGADTQYF.

The chain uses TRBV2 and TRBJ2-5; D uncertain. With 7 bases removed from V and 3 bases from J, the gap between germline ends came to 9 bases. The CDR3 sequence is 12 residues long. The V gene's germline CDR1 is SNHLY and CDR2 FYNNEI. The CDR3 DNA reads TGTGCCAGCATTGGTGAGAAAGAGACCCAGTACTTC. It is translated as CASIGEKETQYF.

The chain uses TRBV28 and TRBJ2-1; the match to TRBD2 covers 7 bases. Trimming at V came to 2 bases and at J to 2 bases, leaving 3 bases not matched to a gene. The V gene's germline CDR1 is MDHEN and CDR2 SYDVKM. This CDR3 is built from 15 residues. This CDR3 is CASSLTGGAYNEQFF. CDR3 nucleotide sequence: TGTGCCAGCAGTTTAACGGGGGGAGCCTACAATGAGCAGTTCTTC.

V is TRBV27 and J is TRBJ1-2; D is possibly TRBD1 (6 bases). CDR3 length equals 15 residues. Germline CDR1 and CDR2: MNHEY and SMNVEV (reference sequence). Trimming removed 2 bases at V and 4 bases at J, with 14 bases between. CDR3 coding DNA: TGTGCCAGCAGTTTAAGGGGGTGGGTTGGCTATGGCTACACCTTC. Amino acid sequence: CASSLRGWVGYGYTF.

The V gene is TRBV11-2, the J gene TRBJ2-7; D perhaps matches TRBD2 (6 bases). V lost 1 base and J lost 6, with 7 bases in between. Germline V CDR1 and CDR2: SGHAT, FQNNGV. This CDR3 comprises 12 residues. The DNA for the CDR3 is TGTGCCAGCAGCTTAGGGGGAGGCGAGCAGTACTTC. Encoded protein: CASSLGGGEQYF.

This chain links TRBV7-9 with TRBJ2-1; 8 bases align to TRBD2. Unmatched junction bases numbered 9, after V lost 1 base and J lost 1 base. The CDR3 is 18 residues long. Looked up from germline, CDR1 is SEHNR and CDR2 is FQNEAQ (reference sequence). CDR3 in DNA: TGTGCCAGCAGCTTAGGAGTTGTAGCGGGGTTATCCTACAATGAGCAGTTCTTC. Translated: CASSLGVVAGLSYNEQFF.

The CDR3 spells CASSQGVVFGTGGQPQHF. Here the CDR3 DNA reads TGCGCCAGCAGCCAAGGGGTGGTGTTCGGGACAGGGGGTCAGCCCCAGCATTTT. V is TRBV4-3 and J is TRBJ1-5; 11 bases align to TRBD1. This CDR3 comprises 18 residues. Trimming at V came to 1 base and at J to 6 bases, leaving 11 bases not matched to a gene. From germline, CDR1 is LGHNA and CDR2 YSLEER.

The chain is built from TRBV6-5 and TRBJ2-1, with TRBD1 matching over 8 bases. The CDR3 totals 15 residues. V lost 6 bases, J lost 2 bases, and 6 bases stayed unmatched. CDR1 is MNHEY, CDR2 SVGAGI, per germline. CDR3 nucleotide sequence: TGTGCCAGCAGACCCACAGGGGGAGCCTACAATGAGCAGTTCTTC. This sequence encodes CASRPTGGAYNEQFF.

The chain employs TRBV27 and TRBJ1-5, with D perhaps TRBD1 (5 bases). Germline assignment: CDR1 MNHEY and CDR2 SMNVEV (reference sequence). The length of the CDR3 is 14 residues. V was trimmed by 6 bases and J by 5 bases, leaving 14 bases between them. CDR3 in DNA: TGTGCCAGCAGATCCGGGGGAGGAGATCAGCCCCAGCATTTT. Translated: CASRSGGGDQPQHF.

The rearrangement joins TRBV2 to TRBJ2-3; 7 nucleotides line up with TRBD1. Trimming took 7 bases from V and 0 from J; bases not matched to a gene: 4. The CDR3 extends over 14 amino acids. Looked up from germline, CDR1 is SNHLY and CDR2 is FYNNEI. CDR3 region: CASTWDSSTDTQYF. DNA of the CDR3: TGTGCCAGCACCTGGGACAGTAGCACAGATACGCAGTATTTT.

This chain links TRBV6-5 with TRBJ2-2; tentative D call: TRBD2 (6 bases). V lost 5 bases and J 4 bases, leaving 11 bases between the germline ends. Germline CDR1 reads MNHEY; CDR2 reads SVGAGI. The CDR3 covers 14 residues. The CDR3, as DNA: TGTGCCAGCAGTATCGACGGGGGCACCGGGGAGCTGTTTTTT. Translation: CASSIDGGTGELFF.

This rearrangement joins TRBV5-1 to TRBJ2-3; possibly TRBD1 for D (5 bases). Per the germline V gene, CDR1 is SGHRS and CDR2 is YFSETQ. The CDR3 has 15 amino acids. The V gene lost 5 bases and the J gene lost 0 bases, with 13 bases spanning the gap. CDR3 in amino acids: CASRNRYLSTDTQYF. The CDR3 DNA is TGCGCCAGCAGGAACAGGTACCTTAGCACAGATACGCAGTATTTT.

The rearrangement links TRBV13 to TRBJ2-1, with TRBD1 matching over 7 bases. CDR1 and CDR2 (germline): PRHDT, FYEKMQ (reference sequence). V lost 6 bases and J lost 0; bases outside the gene matches: 8. CDR3 size: 16 residues. CDR3 in amino acids: CASRGFRDSSYNEQFF. The CDR3 nucleotides are TGTGCCAGCAGGGGTTTTCGGGACAGCTCCTACAATGAGCAGTTCTTC. The full variable domain, with the rest looked up from reference TRBV13 and TRBJ2-1, is AAGVIQSPRHLIKEKRETATLKCYPIPRHDTVYWYQQGPGQDPQFLISFYEKMQSDKGSIPDRFSAQQFSDYHSELNMSSLELGDSALYFCASRGFRDSSYNEQFFGPGTRLTVL.

The CDR3 region has the DNA TGTGCCAGCAGCTTGGAGACTACAAGCACAGATACGCAGTATTTT. Translating gives CASSLETTSTDTQYF. The rearrangement joins TRBV5-4 to TRBJ2-3, with a tentative D call TRBD2 (5 bases). Trimming removed 0 bases from V and 0 bases from J, with 8 bases in between. The germline CDR1 and CDR2 sequences are SGHNT and YYREEE (reference sequence). The length of the CDR3 is 15 residues.

This chain joins TRBV18 and TRBJ2-3; no definite D call. This CDR3 contains 14 residues. V shed 5 bases and J shed 0 bases, with 9 bases lying between them. Germline CDR1 reads KGHSH; CDR2 reads LQKENI. CDR3: CASSVTMSTDTQYF. DNA for the CDR3: TGTGCCAGCTCAGTCACTATGAGCACAGATACGCAGTATTTT.

The chain joins TRBV28 to TRBJ2-7; D possibly corresponds to TRBD1 (6 bases). V was pared by 4 bases and J by 1 base, with 14 bases between. The CDR3 loop spans 15 amino acids. Germline CDR1 reads MDHEN; CDR2 reads SYDVKM. The CDR3 nucleotides read TGTGCCAGCAGTTCTGGACAGTGGACTTCCTACGAGCAGTACTTC. Its protein product is CASSSGQWTSYEQYF. Variable domain in full (rest from reference TRBV28 and TRBJ2-7): DVKVTQSSRYLVKRTGEKVFLECVQDMDHENMFWYRQDPGLGLRLIYFSYDVKMKEKGDIPEGYSVSREKKERFSLILESASTNQTSMYLCASSSGQWTSYEQYFGPGTRLTVT.

This chain joins TRBV29-1 and TRBJ1-1; D not resolved. The CDR3 is 13 residues long. Deletions cut 6 bases from V and 0 bases from J, with 11 bases between. The germline gives CDR1 SQVTM, CDR2 ANQGSEA. The chain's CDR3 is CSVTRVLNTEAFF. In nucleotides, the CDR3 is TGCAGCGTCACTAGGGTTTTGAACACTGAAGCTTTCTTT.

This rearrangement joins TRBV10-3 to TRBJ1-5; D remains ambiguous. Germline V gene sequence: CDR1 ENHRY, CDR2 SYGVKD. The V end lost 2 bases, the J end lost 5 bases, and 10 bases lay between the germline ends. The length of the CDR3 is 14 residues. This CDR3 reads CAISETQYDQPQHF. As DNA, the CDR3 is TGTGCCATCAGTGAGACACAGTATGATCAGCCCCAGCATTTT.

J is TRBJ2-7 and V is TRBV6-5, with D possibly matching TRBD2 (6 bases). Germline lookup yields CDR1 MNHEY and CDR2 SVGAGI. CDR3 length equals 14 residues. V was cut by 5 bases and J by 2 bases, with 13 bases left in between. CDR3 nucleotides: TGTGCCAGCAGTACCACTAGCTCTACCTACGAGCAGTACTTC. Translation gives CASSTTSSTYEQYF.

This chain uses TRBV27 with TRBJ1-1, with D possibly matching TRBD1 (5 bases). Germline V CDR1 and CDR2: MNHEY, SMNVEV (reference sequence). The V end was cut by 6 bases, the J end by 4 bases, with 9 bases between. The length of the CDR3 is 12 residues. The chain's CDR3 is CASSPGGTEAFF. The CDR3 DNA reads TGTGCCAGCAGCCCCGGGGGCACTGAAGCTTTCTTT.

This chain links TRBV11-2 with TRBJ2-7; 8 nucleotides agree with TRBD1. Trimming at V came to 4 bases and at J to 6 bases, leaving 8 bases not matched to a gene. Germline V gene lookup returns CDR1 SGHAT and CDR2 FQNNGV. The CDR3 loop spans 14 amino acids. DNA of the CDR3: TGTGCCAGCAGCTCCCTTCAGGGGGCCGCCGAGCAGTACTTC. Amino acids: CASSSLQGAAEQYF.

This chain joins TRBV7-2 and TRBJ2-5; 7 bases match TRBD1. CDR3 size: 14 residues. Germline assignment: CDR1 SGHTA and CDR2 FQGNSA. Trimming cost V 7 bases and J 3 bases; bases outside gene matches: 8. In DNA, the CDR3 is TGTGCCAGCACATCGACAGGGACAGAAGAGACCCAGTACTTC. Protein product: CASTSTGTEETQYF.

A word on this clone: The junction does not match germline at one end; this may be a read error. This chain uses TRBV19 with TRBJ2-7, with TRBD1 identical over 7 bases. Germline V lookup: CDR1 LNHDA, CDR2 SQIVND (reference sequence). The CDR3 contains 13 residues. The CDR3 coding sequence is TGTGCCAGTAGTTCTCGGACAGGATCTACGCAGCACTTC. Encoded protein: CASSSRTGSTQHF.

The CDR3 DNA is TGTGCCAGCACGACCGGGACAGGAGCCTACGAGCAGTACTTC. Its protein is CASTTGTGAYEQYF. The rearrangement joins TRBV28 to TRBJ2-7, with 8 bases matching TRBD1. The CDR3 has 14 residues. Germline V gene sequence: CDR1 MDHEN, CDR2 SYDVKM. V trimming: 7 bases; J trimming: 2 bases; junction bases outside the gene matches: 7.

The rearrangement links TRBV2 to TRBJ2-7, with 7 bases lining up with TRBD1. The V segment lost 1 base and the J segment 6 bases; nucleotides outside the gene matches: 6. Per germline, CDR1 SNHLY and CDR2 FYNNEI. The CDR3 runs to 14 residues. CDR3 nucleotides: TGTGCCAGCAGTGAAGACAGGGGCCGCCCCGAGCAGTACTTC. Translation: CASSEDRGRPEQYF. Together with reference TRBV2 and TRBJ2-7, the CDR3 gives the full variable domain: EPEVTQTPSHQVTQMGQEVILRCVPISNHLYFYWYRQILGQKVEFLVSFYNNEISEKSEIFDDQFSVERPDGSNFTLKIRSTKLEDSAMYFCASSEDRGRPEQYFGPGTRLTVT.